One sample yielded the 19 T cell receptor beta chains listed below, sequenced in a study of blood T cell repertoires in COVID-19. Clones were read by immunoSEQ multiplex PCR, and TCRdb kept only the in-frame ones, dropping some. Of about 300,000 clones detected, around 88% appear once; the ten largest clones hold 1.5% to 2%. Sequenced input: peripheral blood. Source of these receptors: a woman aged 30 to 39 with COVID-19, enrolled during active disease.

This clone occurred a few times. The V call is TRBV15, the J call TRBJ1-6, with D tentatively TRBD1 (5 bases). V lost 0 bases, J lost 9 bases, and 15 bases lay in between. The CDR3 is made up of 16 amino acids. Germline V gene sequence: CDR1 LNHNV, CDR2 YYDKDF (reference sequence). For the CDR3, the DNA is TGTGCCACCAGCAGAGACCAGGGAACAGAGAGTTCACCCCTCCACTTT. Translation: CATSRDQGTESSPLHF.

This sequence joins TRBV12-3 or TRBV12-4 and TRBJ2-5, with no clear D. The CDR3 totals 11 residues. V dropped 6 bases and J dropped 6 bases, with 8 bases sitting between them. CDR3 nucleotides: TGTGCCAGCAGCTCGGTTCAGACCCAGTACTTC. Translation gives CASSSVQTQYF.

For the CDR3, the DNA is TGTGCCAGCTCGGACACTACTAACTATGGCTACACCTTC. It encodes CASSDTTNYGYTF. V and J are TRBV5-4 and TRBJ1-2, with a possible D match to TRBD1 (5 bases). From germline, CDR1 is SGHNT and CDR2 YYREEE (reference sequence). Trimming cost V 7 bases and J 0 bases, with 10 bases left between them. The CDR3 contains 13 residues.

The chain employs TRBV2 and TRBJ2-4, with 7 bases fitting TRBD1. From germline, CDR1 is SNHLY and CDR2 FYNNEI. This CDR3 comprises 17 residues. J gave up 0 bases and V 7 bases, and 12 bases lay outside the gene matches. CDR3 sequence: CASKLTGTELAKNIQYF. CDR3 sequence (DNA): TGTGCCAGCAAGTTAACCGGGACAGAATTAGCCAAAAACATTCAGTACTTC.

The chain employs TRBV13 and TRBJ1-5, with 7 bases fitting TRBD1. The CDR3 covers 14 residues. Germline assignment: CDR1 PRHDT and CDR2 FYEKMQ (reference sequence). J was trimmed by 6 bases and V by 0 bases; bases with no gene match: 2. DNA for the CDR3: TGTGCCAGCAGCTTAGGACAGGGGCTTCAGCCCCAGCATTTT. Translating it yields CASSLGQGLQPQHF.

The chain combines TRBV24-1 with TRBJ2-5; 9 nucleotides match TRBD2. This CDR3 region has 15 residues. Looked up from germline, CDR1 is KGHDR and CDR2 is SFDVKD. V was clipped by 4 bases and J by 2 bases; unmatched bases: 4. Here the CDR3 reads CATSDQTSGQETQYF. DNA for the CDR3: TGTGCCACCAGTGACCAGACTAGCGGTCAAGAGACCCAGTACTTC.

This rearrangement joins TRBV2 to TRBJ1-3; possibly TRBD1 for D (5 bases). Germline assignment: CDR1 SNHLY and CDR2 FYNNEI. With 1 base removed from V and 2 bases from J, the gap between germline ends came to 6 bases. CDR3 length equals 14 residues. The CDR3 is CASSEVGPGNTIYF. Written as DNA, the CDR3 is TGTGCCAGCAGTGAAGTGGGGCCTGGAAACACCATATATTTT. Complete variable domain (other parts from reference TRBV2 and TRBJ1-3): EPEVTQTPSHQVTQMGQEVILRCVPISNHLYFYWYRQILGQKVEFLVSFYNNEISEKSEIFDDQFSVERPDGSNFTLKIRSTKLEDSAMYFCASSEVGPGNTIYFGEGSWLTVV.

For the CDR3, the DNA is TGCAGCGTTGGCCGGGGTAGCTCCTACAATGAGCAGTTCTTC. As protein: CSVGRGSSYNEQFF. The V call is TRBV29-1, the J call TRBJ2-1; maybe TRBD2 (5 bases). Per the germline V gene, CDR1 is SQVTM and CDR2 is ANQGSEA. With 4 bases removed from V and 0 bases from J, the gap between germline ends came to 10 bases. CDR3 size: 14 residues.

V is TRBV7-8 and J is TRBJ1-2; TRBD1 matches 9 bases. Germline assignment: CDR1 SGHVS and CDR2 FQNEAQ. Trimming removed 5 bases from V and 6 bases from J; junction bases left unmatched: 7. The CDR3 has 14 amino acids. Here the CDR3 reads CASSPQDRGDGYTF. The DNA for the CDR3 is TGTGCCAGCAGCCCGCAGGACAGGGGTGATGGCTACACCTTC.

The gene calls are TRBV7-3 and TRBJ1-1, with D unresolved. CDR1 and CDR2 (germline): SGHTA, FQGTGA. Deletions cut 3 bases from V and 1 base from J, with 6 bases between. This CDR3 comprises 13 residues. CDR3 in amino acids: CASSFRANTEAFF. The CDR3 DNA sequence: TGTGCCAGCAGCTTTAGAGCGAACACTGAAGCTTTCTTT.

This sequence joins TRBV4-1 and TRBJ2-4; D is perhaps TRBD2 (5 bases). The CDR3 sequence is 21 residues long. With 3 bases removed from V and 0 bases from J, the gap between germline ends came to 27 bases. The V gene's germline CDR1 is MGHRA and CDR2 YSYEKL. As DNA, the CDR3 is TGCGCCAGCAGCCACTGGGCCTTCGGGGTTGGGAGCTCGGTAGCCAAAAACATTCAGTACTTC. This encodes CASSHWAFGVGSSVAKNIQYF.

The chain couples TRBV3-1 (or the pseudogene TRBV3-2) to TRBJ2-6; D remains unclear. Per germline, CDR1 LGHDT and CDR2 YNNKEL (reference sequence). The CDR3 contains 15 residues. V gave up 3 bases and J gave up 8 bases, with 14 bases separating them. This CDR3 is CASSQNRDWTNVLTF. For the CDR3, the DNA is TGTGCCAGCAGCCAGAACAGAGATTGGACCAACGTCCTGACTTTC.

The chain recombines TRBV19 with TRBJ1-2; possible D gene TRBD1, 5 bases. Germline CDR1 and CDR2: LNHDA and SQIVND (reference sequence). The CDR3 consists of 15 residues. V lost 6 bases to trimming and J lost 7 bases, with 21 bases between them. The CDR3 loop is CASRAAGGNYRGYTF. The CDR3 DNA sequence: TGTGCCAGTAGAGCGGCGGGGGGGAATTATCGTGGCTACACCTTC.

This clone was detected only once. The V call is TRBV28, the J call TRBJ1-4, with 9 bases aligning to TRBD1. This CDR3 region has 14 residues. Germline V lookup: CDR1 MDHEN, CDR2 SYDVKM. After removal of 6 bases from V and 3 bases from J, the junction contained 2 bases not matched to a gene. This CDR3 reads CASRQGAANEKLFF. The CDR3 region has the DNA TGTGCCAGCAGACAGGGGGCGGCTAATGAAAAACTGTTTTTT.

The V and J genes are TRBV5-5 and TRBJ1-5; 11 positions agree with TRBD1. V shed 2 bases, J shed 5 bases, and the junction held 3 bases outside the gene matches. Germline V gene data show CDR1 as SGHKS and CDR2 as YYEKEE (reference sequence). There are 15 residues in the CDR3. The CDR3 coding sequence is TGTGCCAGCAGCTTAGGACAGGGGGCCTATCAGCCCCAGCATTTT. As protein: CASSLGQGAYQPQHF.

This sequence joins TRBV30 and TRBJ2-7; D uncertain. Trimming stripped 5 bases from V and 2 bases from J, with 13 bases between. There are 13 residues in the CDR3. Germline V gives CDR1 GTSNPN, CDR2 SVGIG (reference sequence). The CDR3 here is CAWSYAGAYEQYF. CDR3 in DNA: TGTGCCTGGTCATATGCAGGTGCCTACGAGCAGTACTTC.

CDR3 nucleotides: TGTGCCAGCAGGTTGTACAGGGGAACCATGAACACTGAAGCTTTCTTT. It is translated as CASRLYRGTMNTEAFF. The chain carries TRBV5-8 and TRBJ1-1; 7 bases agree with TRBD1. The germline CDR1 and CDR2 sequences are SGHTS and YDEGEE. This CDR3 is 16 amino acids long. Trimming cost V 5 bases and J 0 bases; bases outside gene matches: 10.

As regards this clone: The same CDR3 is also encoded by other DNA sequences in this sample. The chain uses TRBV20-1 and TRBJ1-2; D gene uncertain. CDR3 size: 11 residues. CDR1 and CDR2 from the germline V gene are DFQATT and SNEGSKA (reference sequence). Trimming removed 1 base from V and 4 bases from J, with 4 bases in between. CDR3 coding DNA: TGCAGTGCTAGAGCGGGCTATGGCTACACCTTC. Residues: CSARAGYGYTF.

The chain recombines TRBV9 with TRBJ2-3, with 10 bases identical to TRBD2. The CDR3 is 15 amino acids. Germline CDR1 SGDLS, CDR2 YYNGEE. Germline trimming cut 3 bases from V and 6 bases from J; bases unmatched to any gene: 7. The CDR3 nucleotides read TGTGCCAGCAGCGCTTCTAGCGGGGGTCTGGATACGCAGTATTTT. Residues: CASSASSGGLDTQYF.